This T cell receptor beta chain was obtained from a study of T cell responses to AZD1222 COVID-19 vaccine. This CDR3 contains 24 residues. Germline CDR1 and CDR2: LGHDT and YNNKEL (reference sequence). Germline trimming cut 1 base from V and 4 bases from J; bases unmatched to any gene: 26. Second doses were pooled across both intervals (about 4 or about 12 weeks). The data were produced by immunoSEQ multiplex PCR, yet TCRdb's version contains in-frame clones alone and is incomplete. The repertoire holds about 180,000 clones, with 88% as singletons. The TCR originated in an adult who received the AZD1222 COVID-19 vaccine. The rearrangement joins TRBV3-1 (or the pseudogene TRBV3-2) to TRBJ1-5, with TRBD1 matching 12 bases. Sequences were derived from peripheral blood, sampled 28 days after the second AZD1222 dose. CDR3 sequence reads: CASSQVIRLLQLRDRGRINQPQHF. The CDR3 DNA follows: TGTGCCAGCAGCCAAGTAATACGCCTCCTTCAATTACGGGACAGGGGGCGTATTAATCAGCCCCAGCATTTT.